This TCR beta chain comes out of a study of molecular identifiers for immune sequencing clone quantification. Bulk TCR libraries were made with methods that had been previously described and with listed TCR primers. Using its own MiXCR run on the PCR reads, TCRdb lists one record per CDR3 protein. The sample consists of roughly 300,000 distinct CDR3 sequences, roughly 23% of them appearing once. Regarding the study as a whole: Clones exceeding 20 RNA copies carried over 99% of effector molecules but under 1% of naive-cell molecules.

This clonotype was counted at least ten times. Its antigen is not identified. Libraries from naive CD8 cells were generated from roughly 18,000 to 920,000 sorted cells (with 10%, 30% or 50% RNA). The germline CDR1 and CDR2 sequences are MNHEY and SMNVEV (reference sequence). CDR3 length: 14 amino acids. J gave up 4 bases and V 5 bases, and 4 bases lay outside the gene matches. The rearrangement joins TRBV27 to TRBJ2-7; 11 bases agree with TRBD2. The sequenced sample was naive CD8+ T cells from blood, with Jurkat cell RNA spiked in. Specified subset: FACS-sorted CD8+CD4-CCR7+CD45RA+ naive T cells. The TCR was taken from a human donor in good health. Some libraries in this study had Jurkat cell RNA spiked in. In nucleotides, the CDR3 is TGTGCCAGCAGTATAGCGGGAGGGGGGTACGAGCAGTACTTC. It yields the protein CASSIAGGGYEQYF.